The 17 T cell receptor beta chains below all came from one sample that was sequenced in a study of T cells in Graves' hyperthyroidism and ophthalmopathy. TCR beta CDR3 sequences were amplified from RNA transcripts. During a first-round RT-PCR of the TCR CDR3, the HTBI primer set was used. In TCRdb, the multiplex PCR reads were re-called with MiXCR into one record per CDR3 protein. The table shows 700,000 or so distinct CDR3 sequences, with about 14% occurring only once. Input material: blood. The receptors were gathered from a woman in her fifties or sixties with Graves' ophthalmopathy.

This clonotype was seen repeatedly, ten times or more. The chain joins TRBV9 to TRBJ1-1; the D is unclear. The V gene lost 0 bases and the J gene lost 4 bases, with 10 bases spanning the gap. This CDR3 has 14 amino acids. Germline loops: CDR1 SGDLS, CDR2 YYNGEE. CDR3 in amino acids: CASSVGGLSTEAFF. The CDR3, as DNA: TGTGCCAGCAGCGTAGGAGGTCTTAGCACTGAAGCTTTCTTT.

This clonotype was seen ten or more times. The chain joins TRBV24-1 to TRBJ2-7; either TRBD1 or TRBD2 may fit D (5 bases each). Germline lookup yields CDR1 KGHDR and CDR2 SFDVKD. V was clipped by 7 bases and J by 4 bases, with 16 bases between them. The length of the CDR3 is 14 residues. CDR3 DNA sequence: TGTGCCACCAGGGCGGGCAGGGAAAAGTACGAGCAGTACTTC. It specifies CATRAGREKYEQYF.

This clonotype was counted at least ten times. The chain carries TRBV20-1 and TRBJ2-7, with TRBD2 matching 8 bases. Per the germline V gene, CDR1 is DFQATT and CDR2 is SNEGSKA (reference sequence). This CDR3 is built from 15 residues. The V gene end was trimmed by 3 bases and the J gene end by 5 bases; junction bases not matched to a gene: 12. The CDR3 protein is CSASPSGSLADEQYF. The DNA of the CDR3 is TGCAGTGCTAGCCCGAGCGGGAGCTTGGCCGACGAGCAGTACTTC.

This clonotype was counted ten times or more. CDR3 DNA: TGTGCCAGCAGTTTGGACGGGACCTACAATGAGCAGTTCTTC. This translates into CASSLDGTYNEQFF. V is TRBV27 and J is TRBJ2-1; the D gene is possibly TRBD2 (5 bases). The CDR3 spans 14 residues. Trimming left V 3 bases short and J 2 bases short, with 8 bases between. CDR1 MNHEY and CDR2 SMNVEV come from the germline V gene (reference sequence).

This clonotype was found many times. The J gene is TRBJ2-5, the V gene TRBV6-5, with D perhaps matching TRBD1 or TRBD2 (5 bases each). With 2 bases removed from V and 7 bases from J, the gap between germline ends came to 11 bases. CDR3 length: 13 residues. The germline gives CDR1 MNHEY, CDR2 SVGAGI. CDR3 residues: CASSYEGERTQYF. In nucleotides, the CDR3 is TGTGCCAGCAGTTACGAAGGGGAGAGGACCCAGTACTTC.

J is TRBJ2-5 and V is TRBV28, with 11 positions matching TRBD2. V trimming: 1 base; J trimming: 1 base; junction bases outside the gene matches: 5. This CDR3 has 17 residues. CDR1 and CDR2 from the germline V gene are MDHEN and SYDVKM. In DNA form, the CDR3 reads TGTGCCAGCAGTTTATCCCGTAGCGGGAGGGCCCAAGAGACCCAGTACTTC. Its protein product is CASSLSRSGRAQETQYF.

This clonotype was seen ten or more times. J is TRBJ2-5 and V is TRBV15; TRBD2 agrees at 8 bases. The CDR3 has 15 residues. J lost 1 base, V lost 1 base, and 2 bases had no gene match. Germline V gives CDR1 LNHNV, CDR2 YYDKDF (reference sequence). CDR3 sequence reads: CATSRGTSLQETQYF. The CDR3 nucleotides read TGTGCCACCAGCAGAGGGACTAGCCTCCAAGAGACCCAGTACTTC.

The V gene is TRBV5-1, the J gene TRBJ2-7, with 7 bases lining up with TRBD1. Germline lookup yields CDR1 SGHRS and CDR2 YFSETQ. The CDR3 runs to 14 residues. V dropped 0 bases and J dropped 5; count of bases not matched to a gene: 5. The CDR3 region is CASSLGGQVHEQYF. In DNA form, the CDR3 reads TGCGCCAGCAGCTTGGGTGGACAGGTTCACGAGCAGTACTTC.

CDR3 sequence: CASLVSWSSGANVLTF. The CDR3 DNA reads TGTGCCAGCTTAGTTAGTTGGTCCTCTGGGGCCAACGTCCTGACTTTC. The chain carries TRBV6-2 or TRBV6-3 and TRBJ2-6; D remains ambiguous. CDR3 length: 16 amino acids. V shed 8 bases and J shed 0 bases, with 14 bases lying between them. Germline V CDR1 and CDR2: MNHEY, SVGEGT.

The V gene is TRBV7-6, the J gene TRBJ2-2; D uncertain. Germline V gene sequence: CDR1 SGHVS, CDR2 FNYEAQ. Trimming left V 0 bases short and J 6 bases short, with 8 bases between. The CDR3 is 14 residues long. CDR3 amino acids: CASSLALGAGELFF. The CDR3 DNA follows: TGTGCCAGCAGCTTAGCGTTGGGCGCCGGGGAGCTGTTTTTT.

This clonotype was seen only a few times. V is TRBV27 and J is TRBJ1-3; tentative D call: TRBD1 (5 bases). This CDR3 has 18 amino acids. Trimming took off 5 bases at V and 0 bases at J, with 20 bases between the two ends. In germline, CDR1 is MNHEY, CDR2 SMNVEV (reference sequence). The DNA of the CDR3 is TGTGCCAGCAGTCACCCTCCCGGGACGGCGCGCTCTGGAAACACCATATATTTT. It translates to CASSHPPGTARSGNTIYF.

This chain joins TRBV7-2 and TRBJ2-3; D is unclear. The CDR3 has 15 amino acids. Deletions cut 1 base from V and 2 bases from J, with 10 bases between. Germline CDR1 SGHTA, CDR2 FQGNSA. CDR3 sequence reads: CASSLVSAYTDTQYF. Here the CDR3 DNA reads TGTGCCAGCAGCTTAGTTTCTGCTTACACAGATACGCAGTATTTT.

This clonotype occurred a few times. The chain couples TRBV5-6 to TRBJ2-2; no definite D call. The CDR3 length is 15 residues. The V gene's germline CDR1 is SGHDT and CDR2 YYEEEE. Trimming stripped 0 bases from V and 6 bases from J, with 12 bases between. CDR3 in DNA: TGTGCCAGCAGCTTGGTAGGAAGATCGGCCGGGGAGCTGTTTTTT. This codes for CASSLVGRSAGELFF. The variable domain in full, with the rest retrieved from reference TRBV5-6 and TRBJ2-2, is DAGVTQSPTHLIKTRGQQVTLRCSPKSGHDTVSWYQQALGQGPQFIFQYYEEEERQRGNFPDRFSGHQFPNYSSELNVNALLLGDSALYLCASSLVGRSAGELFFGEGSRLTVL.

This clonotype was seen at least ten times. The V and J genes are TRBV28 and TRBJ1-5, with D possibly matching TRBD1 (5 bases). Trimming cost V 5 bases and J 10 bases, with 18 bases left between them. Germline CDR1 is MDHEN and CDR2 is SYDVKM. This CDR3 is 14 amino acids long. The CDR3 loop reads CASSTSGVRSPQHF. CDR3 sequence (DNA): TGTGCCAGCAGTACCTCGGGGGTTAGGAGCCCCCAGCATTTT.

The J gene is TRBJ2-3, the V gene TRBV5-1, with 9 bases fitting TRBD2. Unmatched junction bases numbered 8, after V lost 1 base and J lost 2 bases. CDR1 is SGHRS, CDR2 YFSETQ, per germline. CDR3 length: 17 amino acids. CDR3 nucleotides: TGCGCCAGCAGCTTGTCCCGTAGCGGGAGTGACACAGATACGCAGTATTTT. It translates to CASSLSRSGSDTDTQYF.

This clonotype showed up many times. The chain couples TRBV24-1 to TRBJ2-3, with 9 bases that match TRBD1. J lost 0 bases, V lost 7 bases, and 4 bases had no gene match. Germline lookup yields CDR1 KGHDR and CDR2 SFDVKD. The CDR3 sequence is 15 residues long. The CDR3 here is CATSGQGPSTDTQYF. As DNA, the CDR3 is TGTGCCACCAGCGGACAGGGGCCTAGCACAGATACGCAGTATTTT.

The genes are TRBV6-1 and TRBJ1-1, with 8 bases matching TRBD1. The length of the CDR3 is 16 residues. Germline loops: CDR1 MNHNS, CDR2 SASEGT. Trimming cost V 5 bases and J 0 bases; bases outside gene matches: 8. The DNA for the CDR3 is TGTGCCAGCAGTCGCCGGACAGGGAGAATGAACACTGAAGCTTTCTTT. It yields the protein CASSRRTGRMNTEAFF.